The 19 T cell receptor beta chains below come from one sample, sequenced in a study of regulatory T cells in long-lasting Graves disease. With iRepertoire HTBI primers and Arm-PCR of CDR3 regions, TCR beta libraries were built. TCRdb re-analysed the multiplex PCR reads in MiXCR, keeping a single row per CDR3 protein. The sample consists of roughly 610,000 distinct CDR3 sequences, roughly 16% of them appearing once. Sample time point: newly diagnosed GD, antithyroid drugs for less than 3 months. PBMC-derived RNA was used for the TCR library. These data were also filed under a second study, of T cells in Graves' hyperthyroidism and ophthalmopathy.

The material was peripheral blood mononuclear cells (PBMCs), obtained at new diagnosis, from a patient treated with antithyroid drugs. The receptors were gathered from a man younger than 35 with Graves disease.

The chain recombines TRBV11-2 with TRBJ2-7; D might be TRBD2 (6 bases). Trimming removed 5 bases at V and 2 bases at J, with 13 bases between. The CDR3 length is 14 residues. Germline-derived CDR1 and CDR2 are SGHAT and FQNNGV. The CDR3 DNA reads as TGTGCCAGCAGCGTCGACGGACTACCCTACGAGCAGTACTTC. Its protein product is CASSVDGLPYEQYF.

This CDR3 reads CASSQDELAGTGELFF. The CDR3 DNA sequence: TGCGCCAGCAGCCAAGACGAACTAGCAGGTACCGGGGAGCTGTTTTTT. The chain recombines TRBV4-1 with TRBJ2-2; D might be TRBD2 (6 bases). V lost 0 bases, J lost 5 bases, and 13 bases lay in between. From germline, CDR1 is MGHRA and CDR2 YSYEKL. The CDR3 spans 16 residues.

The sample holds many counts of this clonotype. This sequence joins TRBV6-1 and TRBJ2-5; D is undetermined. The ends were cut back, 4 bases at V and 2 bases at J, with 14 bases in the middle. CDR1 MNHNS and CDR2 SASEGT come from the germline V gene. CDR3 length: 15 amino acids. CDR3 in amino acids: CASSGSAMRQETQYF. CDR3 bases: TGTGCCAGCAGTGGCTCAGCGATGCGGCAAGAGACCCAGTACTTC.

This clonotype occurred a few times. This chain connects TRBV29-1 to TRBJ2-4, with D perhaps matching TRBD2 (6 bases). The germline V gene encodes CDR1 SQVTM and CDR2 ANQGSEA. The CDR3 is made up of 13 amino acids. V gave up 0 bases and J gave up 7 bases, with 10 bases separating them. Here the CDR3 DNA reads TGCAGCGTTGAAGATCGGGAGTGGAACATTCAGTACTTC. Translated: CSVEDREWNIQYF.

This clonotype was recorded a few times. The junction does not match germline at one end; this may be a read error. The chain couples TRBV7-7 to TRBJ2-1; D remains ambiguous. This CDR3 has 13 residues. The germline V gene encodes CDR1 SSHAT and CDR2 FNYEAQ (reference sequence). DNA for the CDR3: TGTGCTAGCAGCCCGAATACCGACAATGAGCAGTTCTTC. Protein product: CASSPNTDNEQFF.

The V call is TRBV29-1, the J call TRBJ2-3; possibly TRBD1 for D (5 bases). Germline V gives CDR1 SQVTM, CDR2 ANQGSEA. Trimming pared 4 bases from V and 6 bases from J, leaving 8 bases between. The CDR3 contains 11 residues. The DNA for the CDR3 is TGCAGCGTTGCACAGGCCGATACGCAGTATTTT. As protein: CSVAQADTQYF.

This clonotype was seen at least ten times. V and J are TRBV28 and TRBJ2-7; TRBD1 agrees at 11 bases. V shed 6 bases and J 6 bases; nucleotides not matched to a gene: 10. Germline loops: CDR1 MDHEN, CDR2 SYDVKM. The CDR3 spans 15 residues. DNA of the CDR3: TGTGCCAGCAGCCCCGTATGGACAGGGGGCGCCGAGCAGTACTTC. Encoded protein: CASSPVWTGGAEQYF. Full variable domain (rest looked up from reference TRBV28 and TRBJ2-7): DVKVTQSSRYLVKRTGEKVFLECVQDMDHENMFWYRQDPGLGLRLIYFSYDVKMKEKGDIPEGYSVSREKKERFSLILESASTNQTSMYLCASSPVWTGGAEQYFGPGTRLTVT.

This clonotype has a count of ten or more. V is TRBV28 and J is TRBJ1-5; 7 positions agree with TRBD1. The CDR3 runs to 14 residues. The V gene end was trimmed by 6 bases and the J gene end by 7 bases; junction bases not matched to a gene: 9. Germline-derived CDR1 and CDR2 are MDHEN and SYDVKM. In DNA, the CDR3 is TGTGCCAGCAGAACAGACAGGGTAAGCCAGCCCCAGCATTTT. It yields the protein CASRTDRVSQPQHF.

The rearrangement joins TRBV25-1 to TRBJ2-7; 8 bases match TRBD1. CDR1 is MGHDK, CDR2 SYGVNS, per germline. V shed 8 bases, J shed 0 bases, and the junction held 9 bases outside the gene matches. There are 15 residues in the CDR3. Here the CDR3 DNA reads TGTGCCAGCCGTGGCTGGGGACAGGCCTCCTACGAGCAGTACTTC. Encoded protein: CASRGWGQASYEQYF.

V gene TRBV19 combines with J gene TRBJ2-1; 7 positions match TRBD1. The CDR3 extends over 14 amino acids. The germline gives CDR1 LNHDA, CDR2 SQIVND (reference sequence). The ends lost 3 bases at V and 2 bases at J; junction bases unmatched: 1. CDR3 sequence reads: CASSMGQTYNEQFF. For the CDR3, the DNA is TGTGCCAGTAGTATGGGACAGACCTACAATGAGCAGTTCTTC.

This clonotype was observed a few times. The V call is TRBV9, the J call TRBJ1-2; maybe TRBD1 (6 bases). V lost 3 bases, J lost 6 bases, and 18 bases lay in between. The CDR3 totals 15 residues. Germline V gene data show CDR1 as SGDLS and CDR2 as YYNGEE. In DNA form, the CDR3 reads TGTGCCAGCAGCGCGACCCGTACAGGGCTGAATGGCTACACCTTC. This sequence encodes CASSATRTGLNGYTF.

CDR3 bases: TGTGCCAGCAGTTCCGACAGCCCGATCTCCGGGGAGCTGTTTTTT. It specifies CASSSDSPISGELFF. J is TRBJ2-2 and V is TRBV6-5, with a possible D match to TRBD1 (5 bases). V was shortened by 4 bases and J by 6 bases, with 15 bases between the two germline ends. The germline V gene encodes CDR1 MNHEY and CDR2 SVGAGI. The CDR3 is 15 residues long.

V is TRBV20-1 and J is TRBJ2-1, with D perhaps matching TRBD2 (6 bases). Between the trimmed V and J ends, which lost 4 bases and 12 bases, there was a span of 25 bases. The CDR3 covers 15 residues. In germline, CDR1 is DFQATT, CDR2 SNEGSKA (reference sequence). This CDR3 is CSANPRDWTEGRQFF. The DNA for the CDR3 is TGCAGTGCTAACCCCCGGGACTGGACGGAAGGGAGGCAGTTCTTC.

Ten or more counts support this clonotype. This chain connects TRBV9 to TRBJ1-2; D call uncertain. This CDR3 spans 14 amino acids. V was trimmed by 0 bases and J by 4 bases, leaving 10 bases between them. Germline V gene data show CDR1 as SGDLS and CDR2 as YYNGEE. The CDR3 protein is CASSVDGGFYGYTF. The CDR3 bases are TGTGCCAGCAGCGTAGATGGCGGATTCTATGGCTACACCTTC.

This clonotype was detected many times. The chain carries TRBV12-3 or TRBV12-4 and TRBJ1-1; 8 bases align to TRBD1. CDR3 length: 14 residues. The trim removed 7 bases at V and 2 bases at J, leaving 6 bases unmatched. The CDR3 region is CASNQQGENTEAFF. DNA of the CDR3: TGTGCCAGCAATCAACAGGGGGAAAACACTGAAGCTTTCTTT.

V gene TRBV5-1 combines with J gene TRBJ1-1, with 8 bases identical to TRBD1. The germline V gene has CDR1 SGHRS and CDR2 YFSETQ. V was clipped by 4 bases and J by 6 bases; unmatched bases: 8. The CDR3 sequence is 14 residues long. The DNA of the CDR3 is TGCGCCAGCAGCAAGGGACAGGCTGCTCCTGAAGCTTTCTTT. It codes for CASSKGQAAPEAFF.

As to this clonotype: Since a much larger clone is just one base distant, this may be a read error. J is TRBJ1-1 and V is TRBV18; D call uncertain. CDR3 length equals 13 residues. The V gene's germline CDR1 is KGHSH and CDR2 LQKENI. CDR3 DNA sequence: TGTGCCAGCCCACCGCGGGATTTCGCTGAAGCTTTCTTT. Translating gives CASPPRDFAEAFF.

This clonotype was recorded many times. V and J are TRBV11-2 and TRBJ1-1, with no clear D. Germline lookup yields CDR1 SGHAT and CDR2 FQNNGV. The CDR3 sequence is 12 residues long. The V end lost 3 bases, the J end lost 3 bases, and 5 bases lay between the germline ends. Here the CDR3 reads CASSFEDTEAFF. The CDR3 DNA sequence: TGTGCCAGCAGCTTTGAGGACACTGAAGCTTTCTTT.

This clonotype was detected many times. The J gene is TRBJ2-1, the V gene TRBV2, with a tentative D call TRBD2 (7 bases). This CDR3 is 20 amino acids long. CDR1 and CDR2 (germline): SNHLY, FYNNEI. V was trimmed by 1 base and J by 7 bases, leaving 29 bases between them. For the CDR3, the DNA is TGTGCCAGCAGTGAAGAAGTAGGGGGGATGGCGGGAGCCCTTTGGAATGAGCAGTTCTTC. Translated, it gives CASSEEVGGMAGALWNEQFF.